This TCR beta chain comes out of a study of PD-L1 blockade in urothelial cancer. Study-wide background: When blood samples were assessed, the median T cell count was about 130,000.

Enrolled patients showed locally advanced or metastatic urothelial carcinoma. In the case of this clone: Its antigen remains unknown. At one of its ends the junction is not consistent with the germline gene, which may arise from a read error.

Study-level findings and limits: Improved survival was predicted by pretreatment blood TCR clonality below the median.

Every PCR was spiked with synthetic TCR analog templates. Sequencing was performed with immunoSEQ multiplex PCR; in TCRdb, only in-frame clones are kept and a portion is missing. The sample consists of tens of thousands of clones, 86% of them appearing once. The TCR comes from a man aged 45-60 years with urothelial cancer. Specimen: PBMCs, collected around atezolizumab (anti-PD-L1) treatment.

The CDR3 bases are TGTGCTAGCAGCTCGGACATAGGGACCCAGTACTTC. Translated, it gives CASSSDIGTQYF. The chain employs TRBV7-7 and TRBJ2-5; TRBD1 might be the D (5 bases). This CDR3 spans 12 amino acids. Germline V gives CDR1 SSHAT, CDR2 FNYEAQ (reference sequence).